The following is a T cell receptor beta chain sequence with its context. The CDR3 loop spans 15 amino acids. With 7 bases clipped from V and 5 bases from J, the junction kept 11 bases outside the gene matches. In germline, CDR1 is SNHLY, CDR2 FYNNEI. This specimen belongs to a study of cytomegalovirus exposure and HLA in healthy donors. The study ran its PCR with 60 Vbeta and 13 Jbeta primers. Using immunoSEQ multiplex PCR, the repertoire was profiled, and TCRdb retains in-frame clones only, with some absent. This table has 55,000 to 70,000 clones, 80% appearing once. The sequence came from a woman aged 40 to 50 in good health and CMV-seronegative. The rearrangement links TRBV2 to TRBJ2-3; 8 bases agree with TRBD1. Sequencing was done on a sample of PBMCs. CDR3 in amino acids: CASNSGQGRIDTQYF. In DNA form, the CDR3 reads TGTGCCAGCAATAGTGGACAGGGCCGTATAGATACGCAGTATTTT. The variable domain in full, completed from reference TRBV2 and TRBJ2-3, reads EPEVTQTPSHQVTQMGQEVILRCVPISNHLYFYWYRQILGQKVEFLVSFYNNEISEKSEIFDDQFSVERPDGSNFTLKIRSTKLEDSAMYFCASNSGQGRIDTQYFGPGTRLTVL.